The next 8 T cell receptor beta chains were all read from a single sample in a study of blood T cell repertoires in COVID-19. Sequenced by immunoSEQ multiplex PCR; TCRdb stores in-frame clones only, minus some. The table lists 200,000 or so clones, 80% to 85% of them singletons. Sequencing was carried out using PBMCs or T cells enriched from blood (not recorded which). The origin of the receptors is a man in his forties who had recovered from COVID-19.

The chain recombines TRBV5-1 with TRBJ1-2; TRBD1 matches at 11 bases. The V and J ends lost 2 bases and 6 bases, in that order; junction bases with no gene match: 3. The CDR3 sequence is 14 residues long. CDR1 and CDR2 (germline): SGHRS, YFSETQ. Written as DNA, the CDR3 is TGCGCCAGCAGCTTAGGACAGGGGGCCCATGGCTACACCTTC. Protein product: CASSLGQGAHGYTF.

CDR3 DNA sequence: TGTGCCAGCAGCCAAGCGGGGGGGCCTAATGAGCAGTTCTTC. Translation gives CASSQAGGPNEQFF. This chain joins TRBV3-1 (or the pseudogene TRBV3-2) and TRBJ2-1, with 8 bases matching TRBD2. From germline, CDR1 is LGHDT and CDR2 YNNKEL (reference sequence). The CDR3 has 14 residues. Trimming took 1 base from V and 7 from J; bases not matched to a gene: 3.

This chain links TRBV29-1 with TRBJ1-2, with TRBD1 matching 7 bases. The length of the CDR3 is 13 residues. Germline lookup yields CDR1 SQVTM and CDR2 ANQGSEA. V dropped 7 bases and J dropped 6; count of bases not matched to a gene: 11. In nucleotides, the CDR3 is TGCAGCGGTTCCCTACCAGGGACAGATGGCTACACCTTC. This gives the protein CSGSLPGTDGYTF.

V and J are TRBV4-1 and TRBJ2-5, with a possible D match to TRBD2 (6 bases). Germline V gives CDR1 MGHRA, CDR2 YSYEKL. V lost 1 base, J lost 0 bases, and 9 bases lay in between. The CDR3 runs to 15 residues. In nucleotides, the CDR3 is TGCGCCAGCAGCCAAGCCGGGGGTTACCAAGAGACCCAGTACTTC. Protein: CASSQAGGYQETQYF.

The rearrangement joins TRBV19 to TRBJ1-2; the match to TRBD1 covers 7 bases. Germline CDR1 LNHDA, CDR2 SQIVND (reference sequence). Trimming took 5 bases from V and 4 from J; bases not matched to a gene: 4. CDR3 size: 13 residues. CDR3 nucleotide sequence: TGTGCCAGTAGTTCGACAGGGCTCTATGGCTACACCTTC. It codes for CASSSTGLYGYTF.

The chain recombines TRBV5-1 with TRBJ2-1; 14 nucleotides agree with TRBD2. V shed 4 bases, J shed 5 bases, and the junction held 2 bases outside the gene matches. The CDR3 totals 15 residues. Germline V gene data show CDR1 as SGHRS and CDR2 as YFSETQ. The CDR3 protein is CASSGTSGRDNEQFF. CDR3 DNA: TGCGCCAGCAGCGGGACTAGCGGGAGAGACAATGAGCAGTTCTTC.

This clone was detected only once. The chain links TRBV5-6 to TRBJ1-2, with D hard to call. Trimming cost V 2 bases and J 6 bases, with 17 bases left between them. The CDR3 has 15 residues. Germline V gives CDR1 SGHDT, CDR2 YYEEEE. This CDR3 is CASSFTQRALDGYTF. Here the CDR3 DNA reads TGTGCCAGCAGCTTCACACAGAGGGCGTTGGATGGCTACACCTTC.

This clone was picked up a small number of times. This rearrangement joins TRBV7-8 to TRBJ1-3, with 7 nucleotides matching TRBD1. The CDR3 totals 15 residues. The ends lost 1 base at V and 4 bases at J; junction bases unmatched: 4. Per the germline V gene, CDR1 is SGHVS and CDR2 is FQNEAQ. CDR3 nucleotide sequence: TGTGCCAGCAGCTTAGTTCAGGACAGGGGAAACACCATATATTTT. Translation: CASSLVQDRGNTIYF.